Presented here are 11 T cell receptor beta chains from one specimen sequenced in a study of identical twins. TCRdb called the 5' RACE reads again in MiXCR, with one record for every CDR3 protein. Of a few hundred thousand distinct CDR3 sequences listed, around 9.6% are singletons. The sample was also reused in another study, on yellow fever vaccine responses in identical twins.

Specimen: PBMCs. These receptor sequences come from a woman aged 18 to 35 in good health.

This clonotype was found a few times. The chain couples TRBV24-1 to TRBJ2-1; TRBD1 matches 8 bases. J was trimmed by 6 bases and V by 6 bases; bases with no gene match: 6. This CDR3 has 14 residues. Germline CDR1 reads KGHDR; CDR2 reads SFDVKD. The CDR3 reads CATSNTGTGNEQFF. The CDR3 DNA reads as TGTGCCACCAGTAACACCGGGACAGGCAATGAGCAGTTCTTC.

This clonotype was seen a few times. This sequence joins TRBV18 and TRBJ2-5, with D possibly matching TRBD1 (6 bases). Germline lookup yields CDR1 KGHSH and CDR2 LQKENI. The CDR3 contains 15 residues. V was cut by 4 bases and J by 5 bases, with 17 bases left in between. The chain's CDR3 is CASSRNRDIGETQYF. In DNA, the CDR3 is TGTGCCAGCTCACGGAATCGGGACATTGGCGAGACCCAGTACTTC. Supplemented by reference TRBV18 and TRBJ2-5, the full variable domain reads NAGVMQNPRHLVRRRGQEARLRCSPMKGHSHVYWYRQLPEEGLKFMVYLQKENIIDESGMPKERFSAEFPKEGPSILRIQQVVRGDSAAYFCASSRNRDIGETQYFGPGTRLLVL.

This clonotype has more than one count but fewer than ten. V usage is TRBV4-2 and J usage is TRBJ2-6, with D perhaps assigned TRBD1 or TRBD2 (5 bases each). Looked up from germline, CDR1 is LGHNA and CDR2 is YNFKEQ. This CDR3 is built from 17 residues. The V and J ends lost 0 bases and 3 bases respectively, with 12 bases between them. The CDR3 DNA reads TGTGCCAGCAGCCAAGATGTTAGAGGGGTTGGGGCCAACGTCCTGACTTTC. This translates into CASSQDVRGVGANVLTF.

This clonotype has at least ten counts. This chain links TRBV29-1 with TRBJ2-7; 8 nucleotides match TRBD1. Germline loops: CDR1 SQVTM, CDR2 ANQGSEA. V was clipped by 3 bases and J by 3 bases; unmatched bases: 10. CDR3 size: 15 residues. In DNA form, the CDR3 reads TGCAGCGTTGATGAAGGGGACAGGAGAGGCTACGAGCAGTACTTC. Translation: CSVDEGDRRGYEQYF.

This clonotype was recorded many times. The V call is TRBV7-6, the J call TRBJ2-3; 9 bases match TRBD2. There are 15 residues in the CDR3. Per germline, CDR1 SGHVS and CDR2 FNYEAQ. With 2 bases clipped from V and 4 bases from J, the junction kept 4 bases outside the gene matches. For the CDR3, the DNA is TGTGCCAGCAGCTTATTCGCGGGAGGGGCAGATACGCAGTATTTT. Translating it yields CASSLFAGGADTQYF.

This clonotype was seen more than once but under ten times. The chain combines TRBV5-6 with TRBJ2-7; D not resolved. Germline V gene lookup returns CDR1 SGHDT and CDR2 YYEEEE. This CDR3 contains 13 residues. The ends were cut back, 1 base at V and 2 bases at J, with 7 bases in the middle. The CDR3 loop reads CASSLRVAYEQYF. The CDR3 coding sequence is TGTGCCAGCAGCTTGCGAGTTGCCTACGAGCAGTACTTC.

J is TRBJ2-1 and V is TRBV28, with a tentative D call TRBD2 (6 bases). Germline V gene lookup returns CDR1 MDHEN and CDR2 SYDVKM. The CDR3 is 14 residues long. V dropped 6 bases and J dropped 7 bases, with 16 bases sitting between them. CDR3 nucleotide sequence: TGTGCCAGCAGAACGATTAAGGAGGGTAATGAGCAGTTCTTC. It encodes CASRTIKEGNEQFF. Full variable domain (rest looked up from reference TRBV28 and TRBJ2-1): DVKVTQSSRYLVKRTGEKVFLECVQDMDHENMFWYRQDPGLGLRLIYFSYDVKMKEKGDIPEGYSVSREKKERFSLILESASTNQTSMYLCASRTIKEGNEQFFGPGTRLTVL.

This chain uses TRBV6-2 or TRBV6-3 with TRBJ2-1, with D possibly matching TRBD1 (5 bases). This CDR3 spans 16 amino acids. CDR1 MNHEY and CDR2 SVGEGT come from the germline V gene. V shed 5 bases and J shed 5 bases, with 19 bases lying between them. The CDR3 spells CASSPPQGQVDNEQFF. The CDR3 DNA reads TGTGCCAGCAGTCCCCCGCAGGGTCAAGTAGACAATGAGCAGTTCTTC.

This clonotype was counted only a few times. The chain links TRBV5-6 to TRBJ2-7; weak D call: TRBD1 (5 bases). Germline V lookup: CDR1 SGHDT, CDR2 YYEEEE. Trimming removed 5 bases at V and 3 bases at J, with 12 bases between. There are 13 residues in the CDR3. CDR3 DNA sequence: TGTGCCAGCAGTCAACAGGTAATCTACGAGCAGTACTTC. It yields the protein CASSQQVIYEQYF. Full variable domain (remainder filled in from reference TRBV5-6 and TRBJ2-7): DAGVTQSPTHLIKTRGQQVTLRCSPKSGHDTVSWYQQALGQGPQFIFQYYEEEERQRGNFPDRFSGHQFPNYSSELNVNALLLGDSALYLCASSQQVIYEQYFGPGTRLTVT.

This clonotype was counted between two and nine times. CDR3 amino acids: CATSDERLGEAFF. CDR3 DNA sequence: TGTGCCACCAGTGATGAAAGACTGGGGGAAGCTTTCTTT. The rearrangement uses TRBV24-1 and TRBJ1-1; D not resolved. Trimming stripped 3 bases from V and 8 bases from J, with 12 bases between. This CDR3 comprises 13 residues. Germline V CDR1 and CDR2: KGHDR, SFDVKD.

The rearrangement links TRBV6-1 to TRBJ2-7; 7 bases match TRBD1. The CDR3 is 14 residues long. Trimming cost V 6 bases and J 5 bases; bases outside gene matches: 10. In germline, CDR1 is MNHNS, CDR2 SASEGT. The CDR3 protein is CASRQGILPNEQYF. In nucleotides, the CDR3 is TGTGCCAGCAGACAGGGGATCTTGCCCAACGAGCAGTACTTC.